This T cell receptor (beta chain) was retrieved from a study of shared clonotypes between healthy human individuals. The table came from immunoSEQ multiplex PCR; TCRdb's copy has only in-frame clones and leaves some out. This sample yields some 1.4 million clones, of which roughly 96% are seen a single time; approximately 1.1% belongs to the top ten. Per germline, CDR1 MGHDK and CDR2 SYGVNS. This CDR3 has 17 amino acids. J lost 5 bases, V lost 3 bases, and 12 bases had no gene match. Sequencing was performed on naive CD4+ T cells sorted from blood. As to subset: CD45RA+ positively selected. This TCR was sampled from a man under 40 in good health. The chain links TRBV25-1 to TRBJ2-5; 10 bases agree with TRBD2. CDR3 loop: CASSDPRASGSRETQYF. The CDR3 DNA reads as TGTGCCAGCAGTGACCCGAGGGCTAGCGGGAGTCGGGAGACCCAGTACTTC.